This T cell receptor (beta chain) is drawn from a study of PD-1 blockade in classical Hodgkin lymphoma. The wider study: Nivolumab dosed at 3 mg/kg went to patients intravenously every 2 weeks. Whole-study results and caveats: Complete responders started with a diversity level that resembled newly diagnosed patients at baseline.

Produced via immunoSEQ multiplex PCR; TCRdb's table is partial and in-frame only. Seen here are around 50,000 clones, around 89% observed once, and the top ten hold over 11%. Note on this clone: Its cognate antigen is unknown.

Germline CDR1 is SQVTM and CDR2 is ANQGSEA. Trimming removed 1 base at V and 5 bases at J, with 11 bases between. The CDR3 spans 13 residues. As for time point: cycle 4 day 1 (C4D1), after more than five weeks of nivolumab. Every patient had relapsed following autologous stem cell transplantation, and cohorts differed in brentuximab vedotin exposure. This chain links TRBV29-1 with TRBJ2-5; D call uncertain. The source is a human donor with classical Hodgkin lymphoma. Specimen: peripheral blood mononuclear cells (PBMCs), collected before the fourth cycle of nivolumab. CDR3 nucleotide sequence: TGCAGCGTTGAAGCCTCCTTCCGGGAGACCCAGTACTTC. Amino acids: CSVEASFRETQYF.